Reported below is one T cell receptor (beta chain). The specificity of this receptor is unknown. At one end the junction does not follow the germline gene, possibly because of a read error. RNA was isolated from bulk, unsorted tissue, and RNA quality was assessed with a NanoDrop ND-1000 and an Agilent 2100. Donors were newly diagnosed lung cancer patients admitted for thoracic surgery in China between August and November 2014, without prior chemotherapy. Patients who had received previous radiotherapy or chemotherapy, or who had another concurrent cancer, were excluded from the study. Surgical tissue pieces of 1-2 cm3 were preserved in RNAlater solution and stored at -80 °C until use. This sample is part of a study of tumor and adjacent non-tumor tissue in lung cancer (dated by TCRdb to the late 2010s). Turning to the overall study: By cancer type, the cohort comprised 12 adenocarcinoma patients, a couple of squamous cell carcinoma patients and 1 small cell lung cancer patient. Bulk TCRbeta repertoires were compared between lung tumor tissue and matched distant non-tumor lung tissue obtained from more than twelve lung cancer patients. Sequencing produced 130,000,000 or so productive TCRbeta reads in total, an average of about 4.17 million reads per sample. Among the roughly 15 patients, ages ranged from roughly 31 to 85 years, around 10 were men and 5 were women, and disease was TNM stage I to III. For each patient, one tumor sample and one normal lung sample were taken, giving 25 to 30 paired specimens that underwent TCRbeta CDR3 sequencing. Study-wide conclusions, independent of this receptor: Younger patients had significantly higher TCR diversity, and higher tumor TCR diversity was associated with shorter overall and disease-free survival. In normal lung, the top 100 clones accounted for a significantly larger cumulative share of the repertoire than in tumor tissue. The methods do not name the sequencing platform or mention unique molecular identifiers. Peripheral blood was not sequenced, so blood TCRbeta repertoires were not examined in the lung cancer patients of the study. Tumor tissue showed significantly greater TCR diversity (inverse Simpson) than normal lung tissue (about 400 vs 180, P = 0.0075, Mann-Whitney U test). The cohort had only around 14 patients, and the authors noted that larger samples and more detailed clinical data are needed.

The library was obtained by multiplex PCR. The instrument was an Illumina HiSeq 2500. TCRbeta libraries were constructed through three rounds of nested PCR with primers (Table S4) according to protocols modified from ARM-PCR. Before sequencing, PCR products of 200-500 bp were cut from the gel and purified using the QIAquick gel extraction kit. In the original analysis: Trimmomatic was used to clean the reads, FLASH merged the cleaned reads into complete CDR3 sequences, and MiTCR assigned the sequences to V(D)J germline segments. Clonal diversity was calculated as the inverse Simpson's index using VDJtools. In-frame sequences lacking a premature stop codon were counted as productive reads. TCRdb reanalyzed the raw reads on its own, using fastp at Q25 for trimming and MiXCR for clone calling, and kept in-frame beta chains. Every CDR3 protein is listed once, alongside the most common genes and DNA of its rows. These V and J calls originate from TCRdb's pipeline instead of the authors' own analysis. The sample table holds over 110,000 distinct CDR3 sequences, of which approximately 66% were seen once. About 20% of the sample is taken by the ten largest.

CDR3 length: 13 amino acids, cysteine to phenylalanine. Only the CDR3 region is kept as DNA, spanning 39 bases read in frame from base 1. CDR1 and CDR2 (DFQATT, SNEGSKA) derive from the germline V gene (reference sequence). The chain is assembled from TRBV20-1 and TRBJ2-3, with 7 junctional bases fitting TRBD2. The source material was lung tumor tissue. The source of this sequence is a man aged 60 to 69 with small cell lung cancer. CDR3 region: CSATASGGGTQYF. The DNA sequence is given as TGCAGTGCTACTGCATCGGGAGGTGGTACGCAATATTTT.